This T cell receptor (beta chain) was recovered during a study of long-term antiretroviral therapy in people with HIV. In regard to this clone: Its antigen is undetermined.

The CDR3 covers 14 residues. Germline V gene data show CDR1 as SGHAT and CDR2 as FQNNGV. V lost 3 bases to trimming and J lost 1 base, with 9 bases between them. They ran version v3.0 of the immunoSEQ assay at survey level. Profiled with immunoSEQ multiplex PCR; TCRdb holds only in-frame clones, not every one. The sample has 29,000 or so clones, roughly 93% seen once; the top ten hold around 2.7%. Study-level points and caveats: Controls had broader CDR3 length ranges than HIV repertoires did.

This receptor was obtained from a man aged 50-60 years with HIV. This material consisted of unsorted PBMCs, taken roughly 7.1 years after starting antiretroviral therapy. The chain has TRBV11-2 and TRBJ1-1; D gene unclear. CDR3 in amino acids: CASSLDGRNTEAFF. The CDR3 DNA is TGTGCCAGCAGCTTGGACGGGAGGAACACTGAAGCTTTCTTT.